These 22 T cell receptor beta chains came from one sample sequenced in a study of blood T cell repertoires in COVID-19. Measured with immunoSEQ multiplex PCR; TCRdb has only the in-frame clones, and not every one. Among about 300,000 clones listed, around nine tenths were seen once. Sequencing input: PBMCs or T cells enriched from blood (not recorded which). The source of these receptors is a woman aged 50 to 65 who had been exposed to COVID-19.

CDR3 region: CASSQDRGQGRSPLHF. CDR3 nucleotide sequence: TGTGCCAGCAGCCAAGACAGAGGACAGGGCCGTTCACCCCTCCACTTT. The chain is built from TRBV3-1 (or the pseudogene TRBV3-2) and TRBJ1-6, with 8 bases fitting TRBD1. V was clipped by 0 bases and J by 9 bases; unmatched bases: 7. Germline V CDR1 and CDR2: LGHDT, YNNKEL (reference sequence). The CDR3 has 16 residues.

The J gene is TRBJ2-5, the V gene TRBV7-2; 14 nucleotides agree with TRBD2. Per the germline V gene, CDR1 is SGHTA and CDR2 is FQGNSA. The CDR3 spans 13 residues. After removal of 5 bases from V and 11 bases from J, the junction contained 4 bases not matched to a gene. The CDR3 region is CASSLGTSGRQYF. In DNA form, the CDR3 reads TGTGCCAGCAGCCTAGGGACTAGCGGGAGACAGTACTTC.

The chain has TRBV13 and TRBJ1-5; 8 bases align to TRBD1. This CDR3 spans 16 amino acids. Germline V gene data show CDR1 as PRHDT and CDR2 as FYEKMQ (reference sequence). The V segment lost 3 bases and the J segment 5 bases; nucleotides outside the gene matches: 9. The CDR3 DNA reads as TGTGCCAGCAGCTTTGGAGGACAGGGTTGGGATCAGCCCCAGCATTTT. Protein product: CASSFGGQGWDQPQHF.

The V gene is TRBV7-8, the J gene TRBJ2-7, with 11 bases fitting TRBD1. J gave up 7 bases and V 0 bases, and 5 bases lay outside the gene matches. This CDR3 contains 15 residues. CDR1 SGHVS and CDR2 FQNEAQ come from the germline V gene. The CDR3 loop reads CASSLAYRDRGEQYF. The CDR3 DNA sequence: TGTGCCAGCAGCTTAGCCTACCGGGACAGGGGGGAGCAGTACTTC.

The chain is built from TRBV20-1 and TRBJ2-5, with D perhaps matching TRBD1 (6 bases). CDR3 length equals 14 residues. Per the germline V gene, CDR1 is DFQATT and CDR2 is SNEGSKA (reference sequence). V shed 3 bases and J shed 2 bases, with 13 bases lying between them. This chain's CDR3 is CSASSPGVQETQYF. The CDR3 region has the DNA TGCAGTGCTAGTTCCCCAGGGGTTCAAGAGACCCAGTACTTC.

The genes are TRBV19 and TRBJ2-2; 8 bases are shared with TRBD2. The length of the CDR3 is 16 residues. V trimming: 7 bases; J trimming: 1 base; junction bases outside the gene matches: 8. Per germline, CDR1 LNHDA and CDR2 SQIVND (reference sequence). The CDR3 DNA follows: TGTGCCAGTACCATAGGCGGGGGGCGGAACACCGGGGAGCTGTTTTTT. As protein: CASTIGGGRNTGELFF.

The rearrangement uses TRBV5-1 and TRBJ2-7; 11 bases map to TRBD2. The trim removed 4 bases at V and 4 bases at J, leaving 4 bases unmatched. Germline V gene lookup returns CDR1 SGHRS and CDR2 YFSETQ. There are 14 residues in the CDR3. The CDR3 is CASSGGTSGYEQYF. CDR3 sequence (DNA): TGCGCCAGCAGCGGCGGGACTAGCGGTTACGAGCAGTACTTC.

The CDR3 sequence is CASSLVGGGFYEQYF. The DNA of the CDR3 is TGTGCCAGCAGCTTAGTCGGCGGGGGGTTCTACGAGCAGTACTTC. The chain combines TRBV7-8 with TRBJ2-7, with TRBD2 matching over 8 bases. CDR3 length equals 15 residues. CDR1 is SGHVS and CDR2 is FQNEAQ in the germline V gene. Trimming removed 1 base from V and 3 bases from J; junction bases left unmatched: 5.

The genes are TRBV6-5 and TRBJ2-7, with 7 bases matching TRBD1. The CDR3 runs to 14 residues. Germline V gene lookup returns CDR1 MNHEY and CDR2 SVGAGI. V trimming: 6 bases; J trimming: 2 bases; junction bases outside the gene matches: 7. CDR3 sequence reads: CASSQGQEPYEQYF. The DNA of the CDR3 is TGTGCCAGCAGCCAAGGACAGGAACCCTACGAGCAGTACTTC.

The chain employs TRBV10-3 and TRBJ2-7; 7 bases are a match to TRBD1. Trimming took 5 bases from V and 7 from J; bases not matched to a gene: 14. Germline V lookup: CDR1 ENHRY, CDR2 SYGVKD. CDR3 size: 15 residues. The CDR3 sequence is CAISSGTEPFLEQYF. The CDR3, as DNA: TGTGCCATCAGTTCCGGGACAGAACCCTTCCTGGAGCAGTACTTC.

The V and J genes are TRBV19 and TRBJ2-7, with D uncertain. V lost 3 bases and J 2 bases, leaving 11 bases between the germline ends. The V gene's germline CDR1 is LNHDA and CDR2 SQIVND (reference sequence). This CDR3 has 14 amino acids. The chain's CDR3 is CASSMMAKAYEQYF. In DNA form, the CDR3 reads TGTGCCAGTAGTATGATGGCAAAAGCCTACGAGCAGTACTTC.

The chain carries TRBV6-5 and TRBJ1-1, with 9 bases lining up with TRBD1. CDR3 length: 16 residues. J gave up 1 base and V 3 bases, and 6 bases lay outside the gene matches. Germline assignment: CDR1 MNHEY and CDR2 SVGAGI. CDR3 amino acids: CASSYYRGLGNTEAFF. In nucleotides, the CDR3 is TGTGCCAGCAGTTATTACAGGGGGCTGGGGAACACTGAAGCTTTCTTT.

This clone has just one count. The CDR3 sequence: CASSLEWSGELFF. Written as DNA, the CDR3 is TGTGCCAGCAGCTTGGAATGGAGCGGGGAGCTGTTTTTT. The chain combines TRBV5-4 with TRBJ2-2; D is ambiguous. This CDR3 spans 13 amino acids. Per the germline V gene, CDR1 is SGHNT and CDR2 is YYREEE (reference sequence). Trimming shortened V by 0 bases and J by 7 bases, and 7 bases separated the two germline ends.

The CDR3 is CATSATGGSRNQPQHF. For the CDR3, the DNA is TGTGCCACCAGTGCCACGGGAGGGAGCCGCAATCAGCCCCAGCATTTT. This rearrangement joins TRBV24-1 to TRBJ1-5; D is uncertain. Trimming stripped 5 bases from V and 2 bases from J, with 15 bases between. Germline CDR1 KGHDR, CDR2 SFDVKD. The CDR3 covers 16 residues.

The chain joins TRBV7-4 to TRBJ2-7; D possibly corresponds to TRBD2 (5 bases). V was shortened by 5 bases and J by 1 base, with 15 bases between the two germline ends. CDR1 and CDR2 from the germline V gene are SGHVT and SQSDAQ. This CDR3 is built from 15 residues. This CDR3 is CASSGLRGLSYEQYF. CDR3 coding DNA: TGTGCCAGCAGCGGCCTTCGGGGATTATCCTACGAGCAGTACTTC.

The chain employs TRBV4-2 and TRBJ2-1; 7 nucleotides agree with TRBD2. Germline assignment: CDR1 LGHNA and CDR2 YNFKEQ. The CDR3 length is 16 residues. With V trimmed by 1 base and J by 3 bases, 6 bases remained unmatched. CDR3 DNA: TGTGCCAGCAGCCAAGCGGCTAGCGGCGACTACAATGAGCAGTTCTTC. Encoded protein: CASSQAASGDYNEQFF.

This clone occurred once. V gene TRBV6-5 combines with J gene TRBJ2-5, with 7 bases that match TRBD2. With 7 bases clipped from V and 7 bases from J, the junction kept 12 bases outside the gene matches. The CDR3 sequence is 14 residues long. Germline V gene data show CDR1 as MNHEY and CDR2 as SVGAGI. The CDR3 DNA is TGTGCCAGCATCCTGGGAGGGACCGGACTGACCCAGTACTTC. Residues: CASILGGTGLTQYF.

The chain couples TRBV19 to TRBJ1-5, with D uncertain. Germline V gene sequence: CDR1 LNHDA, CDR2 SQIVND (reference sequence). The length of the CDR3 is 15 residues. The V and J ends lost 3 bases and 3 bases respectively, with 12 bases between them. The DNA for the CDR3 is TGTGCCAGTAGTATCGAGCAGGCCTTCAATCAGCCCCAGCATTTT. Translating gives CASSIEQAFNQPQHF.

This rearrangement joins TRBV5-1 to TRBJ1-2, with 9 bases lining up with TRBD1. CDR3 length: 12 amino acids. Germline V gives CDR1 SGHRS, CDR2 YFSETQ. The ends lost 3 bases at V and 13 bases at J; junction bases unmatched: 7. Written as DNA, the CDR3 is TGCGCCAGCAGCTCGACGACAGGGGGGAGCACCTTC. Protein: CASSSTTGGSTF.

The chain has TRBV29-1 and TRBJ2-1; 7 bases align to TRBD1. The ends lost 3 bases at V and 7 bases at J; junction bases unmatched: 12. The germline V gene encodes CDR1 SQVTM and CDR2 ANQGSEA. This CDR3 is 15 amino acids long. The CDR3 reads CSVEWPGTEGNEQFF. The CDR3 DNA is TGCAGCGTTGAGTGGCCCGGGACAGAAGGTAATGAGCAGTTCTTC.

This chain joins TRBV13 and TRBJ1-1, with no clear D. CDR3 size: 13 residues. Germline CDR1 PRHDT, CDR2 FYEKMQ (reference sequence). V lost 4 bases and J 3 bases, leaving 9 bases between the germline ends. The CDR3 bases are TGTGCCAGCAGCTCCCCCCGGGACACTGAAGCTTTCTTT. It is translated as CASSSPRDTEAFF.

Written as DNA, the CDR3 is TGTGCCAGCACCCTTTCGAGGTCCTACGAGCAGTACTTC. Translated, it gives CASTLSRSYEQYF. The rearrangement uses TRBV2 and TRBJ2-7; D is unresolved. Germline V gene lookup returns CDR1 SNHLY and CDR2 FYNNEI. Trimming shortened V by 7 bases and J by 1 base, and 11 bases separated the two germline ends. The CDR3 length is 13 residues. Using reference TRBV2 and TRBJ2-7 for the parts outside the CDR3, the full variable domain is EPEVTQTPSHQVTQMGQEVILRCVPISNHLYFYWYRQILGQKVEFLVSFYNNEISEKSEIFDDQFSVERPDGSNFTLKIRSTKLEDSAMYFCASTLSRSYEQYFGPGTRLTVT.